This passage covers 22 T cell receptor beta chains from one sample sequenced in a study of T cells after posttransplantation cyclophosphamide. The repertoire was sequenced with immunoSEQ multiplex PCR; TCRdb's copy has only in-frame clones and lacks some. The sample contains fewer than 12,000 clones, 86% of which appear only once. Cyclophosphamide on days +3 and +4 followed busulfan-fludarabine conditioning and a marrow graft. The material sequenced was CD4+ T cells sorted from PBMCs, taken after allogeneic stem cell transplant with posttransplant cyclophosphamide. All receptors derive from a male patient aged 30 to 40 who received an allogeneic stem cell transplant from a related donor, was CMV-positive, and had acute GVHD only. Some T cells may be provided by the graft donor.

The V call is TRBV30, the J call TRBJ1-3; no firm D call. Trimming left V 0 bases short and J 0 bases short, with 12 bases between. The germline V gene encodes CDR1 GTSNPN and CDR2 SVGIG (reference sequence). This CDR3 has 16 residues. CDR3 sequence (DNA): TGTGCCTGGAGTGTACCGCGACGGGGCTCTGGAAACACCATATATTTT. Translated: CAWSVPRRGSGNTIYF.

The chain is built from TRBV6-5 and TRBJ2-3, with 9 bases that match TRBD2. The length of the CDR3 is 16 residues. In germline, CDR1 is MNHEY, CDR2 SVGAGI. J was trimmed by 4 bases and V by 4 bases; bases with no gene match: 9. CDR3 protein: CASSSLAGTGADTQYF. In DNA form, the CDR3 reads TGTGCCAGCAGTTCGCTAGCGGGGACGGGAGCAGATACGCAGTATTTT.

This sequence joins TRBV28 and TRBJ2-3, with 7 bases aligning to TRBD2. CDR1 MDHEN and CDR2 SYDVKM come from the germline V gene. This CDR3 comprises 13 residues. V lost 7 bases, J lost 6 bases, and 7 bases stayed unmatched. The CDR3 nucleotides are TGTGCCAGCACCCAGCCTAGCGGTGATACGCAGTATTTT. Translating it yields CASTQPSGDTQYF.

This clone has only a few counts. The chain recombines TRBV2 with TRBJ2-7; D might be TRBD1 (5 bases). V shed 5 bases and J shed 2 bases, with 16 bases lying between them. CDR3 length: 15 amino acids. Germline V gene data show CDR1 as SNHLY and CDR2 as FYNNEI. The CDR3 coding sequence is TGTGCCAGCAGTTCCCGCGCCCTGGGGCCCTACGAGCAGTACTTC. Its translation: CASSSRALGPYEQYF.

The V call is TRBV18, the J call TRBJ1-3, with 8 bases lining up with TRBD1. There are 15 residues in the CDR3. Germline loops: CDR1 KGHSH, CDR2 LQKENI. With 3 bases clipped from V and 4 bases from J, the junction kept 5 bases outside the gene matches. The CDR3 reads CASSPTGETGNTIYF. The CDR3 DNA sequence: TGTGCCAGCTCACCGACAGGGGAGACAGGAAACACCATATATTTT.

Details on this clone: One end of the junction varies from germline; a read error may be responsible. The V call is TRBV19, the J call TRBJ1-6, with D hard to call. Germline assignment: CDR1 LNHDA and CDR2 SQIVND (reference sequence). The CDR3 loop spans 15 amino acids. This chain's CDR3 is CASSTHLSYNSPLHF. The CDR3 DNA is TGTGCCAGTAGTACGCACCTCTCCTATAATTCCCCCCTCCACTTT.

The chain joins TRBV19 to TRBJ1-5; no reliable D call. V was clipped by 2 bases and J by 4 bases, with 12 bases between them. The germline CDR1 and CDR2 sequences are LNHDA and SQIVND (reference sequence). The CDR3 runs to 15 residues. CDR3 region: CASSISAGVNQPQHF. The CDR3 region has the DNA TGTGCCAGTAGTATATCGGCGGGAGTAAATCAGCCCCAGCATTTT.

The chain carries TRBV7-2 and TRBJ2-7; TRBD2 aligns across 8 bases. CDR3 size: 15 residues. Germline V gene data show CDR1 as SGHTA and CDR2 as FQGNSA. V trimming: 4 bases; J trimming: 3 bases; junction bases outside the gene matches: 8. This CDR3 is CASSSGLSGGYEQYF. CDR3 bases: TGTGCCAGCAGCTCCGGACTAAGCGGGGGCTACGAGCAGTACTTC.

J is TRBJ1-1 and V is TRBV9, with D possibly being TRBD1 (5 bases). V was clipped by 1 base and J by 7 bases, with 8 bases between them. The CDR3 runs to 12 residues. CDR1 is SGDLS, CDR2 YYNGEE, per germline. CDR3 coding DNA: TGTGCCAGCAGCGTACAGGGCGGTGAAGCTTTCTTT. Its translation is CASSVQGGEAFF.

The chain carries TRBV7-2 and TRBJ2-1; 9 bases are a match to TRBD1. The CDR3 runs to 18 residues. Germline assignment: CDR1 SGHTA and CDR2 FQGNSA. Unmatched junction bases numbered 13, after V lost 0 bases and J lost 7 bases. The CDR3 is CASSLARGRTGVVNEQFF. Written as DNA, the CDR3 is TGTGCCAGCAGCTTAGCAAGGGGCAGGACAGGGGTAGTTAATGAGCAGTTCTTC.

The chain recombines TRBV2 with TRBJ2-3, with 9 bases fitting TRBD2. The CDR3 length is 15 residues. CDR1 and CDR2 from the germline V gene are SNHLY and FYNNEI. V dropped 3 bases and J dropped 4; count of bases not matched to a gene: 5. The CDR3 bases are TGTGCCAGCAGTGAGGAAGGCGGGGGGGCAGATACGCAGTATTTT. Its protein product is CASSEEGGGADTQYF.

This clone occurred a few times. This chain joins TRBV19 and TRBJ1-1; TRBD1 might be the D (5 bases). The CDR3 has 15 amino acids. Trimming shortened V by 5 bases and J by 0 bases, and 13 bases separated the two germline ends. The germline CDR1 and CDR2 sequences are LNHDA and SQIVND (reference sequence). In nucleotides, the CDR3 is TGTGCCAGTAGTTTCCGCGGGGGTATGAACACTGAAGCTTTCTTT. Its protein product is CASSFRGGMNTEAFF.

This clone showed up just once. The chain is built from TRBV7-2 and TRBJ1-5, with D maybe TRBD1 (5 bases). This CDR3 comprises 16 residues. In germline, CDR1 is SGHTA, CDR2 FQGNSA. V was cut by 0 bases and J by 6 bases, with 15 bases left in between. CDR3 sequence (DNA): TGTGCCAGCAGCTTAGCGGGGAGCGGGGCGGGTCAGCCCCAGCATTTT. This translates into CASSLAGSGAGQPQHF.

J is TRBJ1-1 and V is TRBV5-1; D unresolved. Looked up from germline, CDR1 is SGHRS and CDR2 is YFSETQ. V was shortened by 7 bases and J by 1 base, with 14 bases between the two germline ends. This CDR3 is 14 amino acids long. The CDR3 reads CASGPLGRNTEAFF. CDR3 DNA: TGCGCCAGCGGTCCCCTGGGGAGGAACACTGAAGCTTTCTTT. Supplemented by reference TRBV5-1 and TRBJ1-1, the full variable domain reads KAGVTQTPRYLIKTRGQQVTLSCSPISGHRSVSWYQQTPGQGLQFLFEYFSETQRNKGNFPGRFSGRQFSNSRSEMNVSTLELGDSALYLCASGPLGRNTEAFFGQGTRLTVV.

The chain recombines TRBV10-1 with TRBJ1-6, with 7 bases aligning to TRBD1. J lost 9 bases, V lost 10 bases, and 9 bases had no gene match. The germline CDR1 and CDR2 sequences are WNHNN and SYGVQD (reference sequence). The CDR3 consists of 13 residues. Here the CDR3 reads CATGQDPRSPLHF. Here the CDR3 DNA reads TGCGCCACCGGACAGGACCCACGTTCACCCCTCCACTTT.

The CDR3 here is CASRRRLAGRDDTQYF. The CDR3 DNA is TGTGCCAGCAGACGTAGACTAGCGGGGAGGGATGATACGCAGTATTTT. This chain connects TRBV27 to TRBJ2-3; 11 bases align to TRBD2. V shed 6 bases and J 6 bases; nucleotides not matched to a gene: 11. Looked up from germline, CDR1 is MNHEY and CDR2 is SMNVEV (reference sequence). The length of the CDR3 is 16 residues.

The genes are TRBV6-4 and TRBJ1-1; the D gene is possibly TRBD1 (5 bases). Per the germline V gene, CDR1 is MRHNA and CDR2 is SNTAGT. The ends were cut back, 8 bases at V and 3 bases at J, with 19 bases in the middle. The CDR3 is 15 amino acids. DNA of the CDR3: TGTGCCAGCTTCAGTCCTAGGGGCGGTCACACTGAAGCTTTCTTT. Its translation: CASFSPRGGHTEAFF.

The CDR3 coding sequence is TGTGCCAGCAGCGAGACAGGACACAATGAGCAGTTCTTC. Translation: CASSETGHNEQFF. The V gene is TRBV7-6, the J gene TRBJ2-1; maybe TRBD1 (6 bases). Germline loops: CDR1 SGHVS, CDR2 FNYEAQ. V was trimmed by 5 bases and J by 5 bases, leaving 10 bases between them. This CDR3 spans 13 amino acids.

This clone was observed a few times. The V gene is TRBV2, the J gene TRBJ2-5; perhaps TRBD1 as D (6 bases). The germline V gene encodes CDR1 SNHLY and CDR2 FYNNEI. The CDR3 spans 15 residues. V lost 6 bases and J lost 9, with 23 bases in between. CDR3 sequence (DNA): TGTGCCAGCAGCTTAGGGGCAGGGCAGCAGGGGCCCCAGTACTTC. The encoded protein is CASSLGAGQQGPQYF.

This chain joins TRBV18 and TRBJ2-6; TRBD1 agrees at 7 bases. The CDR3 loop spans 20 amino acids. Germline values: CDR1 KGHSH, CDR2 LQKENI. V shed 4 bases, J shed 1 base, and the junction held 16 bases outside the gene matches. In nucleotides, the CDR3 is TGTGCCAGCTCACGAGGGACAGCGGCCGAGGGTGTTTCTGGGGCCAACGTCCTGACTTTC. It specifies CASSRGTAAEGVSGANVLTF.

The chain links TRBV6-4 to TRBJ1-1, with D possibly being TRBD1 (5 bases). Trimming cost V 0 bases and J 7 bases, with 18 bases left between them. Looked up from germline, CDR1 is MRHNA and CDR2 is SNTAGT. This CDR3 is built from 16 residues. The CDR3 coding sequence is TGTGCCAGCAGTGACTCCGGGGGAAGGGGACGAGGTGAAGCTTTCTTT. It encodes CASSDSGGRGRGEAFF.

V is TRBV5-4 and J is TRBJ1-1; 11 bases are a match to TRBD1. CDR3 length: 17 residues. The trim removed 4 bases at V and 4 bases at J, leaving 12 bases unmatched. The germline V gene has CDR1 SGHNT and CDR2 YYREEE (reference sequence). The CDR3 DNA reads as TGTGCCAGCAGCCGCCCCGGACAGGGGGCGGTGGGCACTGAAGCTTTCTTT. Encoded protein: CASSRPGQGAVGTEAFF. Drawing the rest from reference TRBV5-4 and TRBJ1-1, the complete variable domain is ETGVTQSPTHLIKTRGQQVTLRCSSQSGHNTVSWYQQALGQGPQFIFQYYREEENGRGNFPPRFSGLQFPNYSSELNVNALELDDSALYLCASSRPGQGAVGTEAFFGQGTRLTVV.